The rows below give T cell receptor beta chains drawn from one sample of a study of technical replicates of blood from a few donors. The table came from immunoSEQ multiplex PCR; TCRdb's copy has only in-frame clones and leaves some out. The sample yields tens of thousands of clones, around 92% seen once. The sequencing sample was made of T cells isolated from PBMCs. The origin of the receptors is a human donor in good health. Both conserved end residues are trimmed from each CDR3. The order of the fields is V gene, CDR3 protein.

TRBV27	ASSLSIYRQKNTEAF
TRBV18	ASSQQGIQETQY
TRBV9	ASTKTGVSTDTQY
TRBV5-1	ASDLSGDPRDTQY
TRBV5-1	ASSAYVSMNTEAF
TRBV11-3	ASSFGLAGSTGELF
TRBV2	ASSEYGTGELF
TRBV27	ASSLWGGDEQY
TRBV2	ASKRRLYGYT
TRBV11-3	ASSLVSLQASSYEQY
TRBV15	ATRPGTVYYGYT
TRBV19	ASIAGSGKTEAF
TRBV16	ASSQSRAASSYNEQF
TRBV6-5	ASRTPSGTGELF
TRBV15	ATSRGTGNRNNYGYT
TRBV29-1	SVQGGGFIEWNTEAF
TRBV11-2	ASSLLGHNEQF
TRBV27	ASSFRQNTGELF
TRBV5-4	ASSLGGGRSYEQY
TRBV12-5	ASGPSGANVLT
TRBV19	ASSISASTDTQY
TRBV9	ASSVVGDMNTEAF
TRBV4-1	ASSQDRLADATQY
TRBV10-3	AISASRDKGWTQY
TRBV11-2	ASSTGTSGRIYEQY
TRBV6-6	ASSVPGQGATEKLF
TRBV5-8	ASSFSQGSFYSNQPQH
TRBV7-6	ASSLADRNYEQY
TRBV29-1	SVEDQFGNTIY
TRBV21-1	ASSRGGFMKRPYEQY
TRBV27	ASTGGGDAF
TRBV5-5	ASCPEPAPYEQY
TRBV5-4	ASSVQGSHQPQH
TRBV7-9	ASFQGLNTEAF
TRBV20-1	SARDSTEAF
TRBV15	ATSREYWTLNTEAF
TRBV19	ASSYSGGEGNTQY
TRBV29-1	SVDTTGSSYNEQF
TRBV7-2	ASSLERDQPQH
TRBV2	AGGLGALNEQF
TRBV6-1	ASSEALRISDYQPQH
TRBV9	ASSVVEGPGNTIY
TRBV19	ASSTLGGQSYGYT
TRBV11-3	ASSSDEQY
TRBV7-6	ASSLAGTKDYEQY
TRBV6-6	ASSEWTGYPYEQY
TRBV6-6	ASGAGELF